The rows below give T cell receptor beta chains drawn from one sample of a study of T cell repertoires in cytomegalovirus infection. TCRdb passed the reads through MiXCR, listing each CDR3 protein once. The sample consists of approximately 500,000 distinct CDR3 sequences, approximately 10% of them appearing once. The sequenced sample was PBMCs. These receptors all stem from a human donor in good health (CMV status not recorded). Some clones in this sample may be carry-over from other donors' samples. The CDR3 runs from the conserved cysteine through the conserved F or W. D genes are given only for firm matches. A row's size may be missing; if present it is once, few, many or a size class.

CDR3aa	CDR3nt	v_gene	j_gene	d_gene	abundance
CASSARALGTEAFF	TGTGCCAGTAGCGCCAGGGCATTAGGCACTGAAGCTTTCTTT	TRBV19	TRBJ1-1	-	many
CASSFFLDGQETQYF	TGTGCCAGCAGCTTCTTTCTGGACGGCCAAGAGACCCAGTACTTC	TRBV5-4	TRBJ2-5	-	-
CASRSRDRAFF	TGTGCCAGCAGGTCCCGGGACAGGGCTTTCTTT	TRBV28	TRBJ1-1	TRBD1	-
CASRGWTSGRSSYEQYF	TGTGCCAGCAGGGGCTGGACTAGCGGGAGGAGCTCCTACGAGCAGTACTTC	TRBV28	TRBJ2-7	TRBD2	many
CASSRRAGGPGETQYF	TGTGCCAGCAGTCGACGAGCGGGAGGGCCGGGGGAGACCCAGTACTTC	TRBV12-3/TRBV12-4	TRBJ2-5	TRBD2	many
CSVAGTSGSVNEQFF	TGCAGCGTTGCCGGGACTAGCGGGAGTGTCAATGAGCAGTTCTTC	TRBV29-1	TRBJ2-1	TRBD2	many
CSARGGKAYEQYF	TGCAGTGCTAGGGGGGGAAAGGCCTACGAGCAGTACTTC	TRBV20-1	TRBJ2-7	-	few
CSARAETQHF	TGCAGTGCTAGAGCCGAGACCCAGCACTTC	TRBV20-1	TRBJ2-5	-	-
CASSQAYLGPFSYEQYF	TGTGCCAGCAGCCAAGCCTACCTTGGGCCGTTCTCCTACGAGCAGTACTTC	TRBV14	TRBJ2-7	-	many
CSARDQISEGDTQYF	TGCAGTGCTAGAGATCAGATTAGCGAGGGGGATACGCAGTATTTT	TRBV20-1	TRBJ2-3	-	-
CASSPGREETQYF	TGTGCCAGCAGCCCGGGCCGTGAAGAGACCCAGTACTTC	TRBV7-8	TRBJ2-5	-	many